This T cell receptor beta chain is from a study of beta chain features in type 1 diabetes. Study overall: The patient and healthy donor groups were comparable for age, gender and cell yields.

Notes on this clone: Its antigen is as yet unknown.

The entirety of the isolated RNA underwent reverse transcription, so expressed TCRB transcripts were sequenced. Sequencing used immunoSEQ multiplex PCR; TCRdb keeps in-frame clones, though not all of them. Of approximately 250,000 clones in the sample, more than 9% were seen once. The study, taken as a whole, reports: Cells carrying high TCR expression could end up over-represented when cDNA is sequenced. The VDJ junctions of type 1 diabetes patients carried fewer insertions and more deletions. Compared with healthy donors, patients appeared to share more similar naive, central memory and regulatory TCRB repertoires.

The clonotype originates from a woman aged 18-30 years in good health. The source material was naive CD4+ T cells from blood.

In DNA, the CDR3 is TGTGCCAGCAGCCCTCGGGCTAGCGGGGGCCTTCAGGAGCGGTATTTT. This codes for CASSPRASGGLQERYF. V gene TRBV7-3 combines with J gene TRBJ2-3, with 10 bases fitting TRBD2. This CDR3 has 16 amino acids. V gave up 5 bases and J gave up 14 bases; unmatched junction bases: 19. Germline lookup yields CDR1 SGHTA and CDR2 FQGTGA.